This T cell receptor (beta chain) was profiled in a study of blood T cell repertoires in COVID-19. Study as a whole: Acute-phase and convalescent COVID-19 samples originated in the United States, Italy and Spain. The cDNA or gDNA used as material had been derived from T cells, B-cell-depleted T cells, or PBMCs.

CDR1 and CDR2 from the germline V gene are MNHEY and SVGAGI. CDR3 size: 15 residues. V dropped 6 bases and J dropped 2; count of bases not matched to a gene: 8. Per the original methods: By means of reference gene primer amplification, nucleated cell counts were estimated. Assay: immunoSEQ multiplex PCR; the TCRdb copy retains only in-frame clones and omits some. V, J and clone size reflect that table, while D and trimming were determined from the DNA. The sample has 100,000 to 150,000 clones, 88% seen once. The TCR sequence derives from a woman aged 50 to 65 with active or convalescent COVID-19. The sequenced sample consisted of peripheral blood. The chain employs TRBV6-5 and TRBJ2-7, with TRBD1 matching over 9 bases. The CDR3 DNA follows: TGTGCCAGCAGCCGCTTGCGGACAGGGGCCTACGAGCAGTACTTC. It translates to CASSRLRTGAYEQYF.